Each of the 3 T cell receptor beta chains below was sequenced from the same sample in a study of PD-L1 blockade in urothelial cancer. Produced via immunoSEQ multiplex PCR; TCRdb's table is partial and in-frame only. The sample lists 95,000 to 130,000 clones; about 89% were seen once. The sample's time point: peripheral blood 6 weeks after treatment start. The sample was PBMCs, taken around atezolizumab (anti-PD-L1) treatment. These receptors were taken from a man in his sixties with urothelial cancer.

Comments on this clone: Additional DNA sequences in this sample encode the identical CDR3. This rearrangement joins TRBV2 to TRBJ2-7; possible D gene TRBD2, 6 bases. Germline assignment: CDR1 SNHLY and CDR2 FYNNEI. The CDR3 is made up of 12 amino acids. V was clipped by 1 base and J by 11 bases, with 12 bases between them. As DNA, the CDR3 is TGTGCCAGCAGTGAAGGGGGGGTAGAAGAGTACTTC. Amino acids: CASSEGGVEEYF. Complete variable domain (other parts from reference TRBV2 and TRBJ2-7): EPEVTQTPSHQVTQMGQEVILRCVPISNHLYFYWYRQILGQKVEFLVSFYNNEISEKSEIFDDQFSVERPDGSNFTLKIRSTKLEDSAMYFCASSEGGVEEYFGPGTRLTVT.

The chain recombines TRBV29-1 with TRBJ2-1, with a tentative D call TRBD2 (6 bases). This CDR3 contains 11 residues. Germline V gives CDR1 SQVTM, CDR2 ANQGSEA. Trimming cost V 4 bases and J 10 bases, with 11 bases left between them. DNA of the CDR3: TGCAGCGTTGGGCACCGGGGGGAGCAGTTCTTC. This translates into CSVGHRGEQFF.

The chain links TRBV7-9 to TRBJ1-2; D unresolved. There are 16 residues in the CDR3. The germline V gene encodes CDR1 SEHNR and CDR2 FQNEAQ (reference sequence). With 3 bases removed from V and 0 bases from J, the gap between germline ends came to 14 bases. Here the CDR3 reads CASSFFDGGTNYGYTF. The CDR3 coding sequence is TGTGCCAGCAGCTTCTTCGATGGTGGCACTAACTATGGCTACACCTTC.